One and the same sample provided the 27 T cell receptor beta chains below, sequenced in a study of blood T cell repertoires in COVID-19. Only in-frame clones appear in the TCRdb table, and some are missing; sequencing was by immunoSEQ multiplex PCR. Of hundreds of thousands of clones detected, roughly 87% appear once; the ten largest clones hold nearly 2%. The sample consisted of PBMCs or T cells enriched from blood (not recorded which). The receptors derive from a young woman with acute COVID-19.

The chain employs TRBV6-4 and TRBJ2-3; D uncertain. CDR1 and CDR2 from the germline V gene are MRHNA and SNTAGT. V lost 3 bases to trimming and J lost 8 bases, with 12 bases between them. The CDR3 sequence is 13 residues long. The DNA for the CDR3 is TGTGCCAGCAGTGAAATAAGTCGGAGTACGCAGTATTTT. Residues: CASSEISRSTQYF.

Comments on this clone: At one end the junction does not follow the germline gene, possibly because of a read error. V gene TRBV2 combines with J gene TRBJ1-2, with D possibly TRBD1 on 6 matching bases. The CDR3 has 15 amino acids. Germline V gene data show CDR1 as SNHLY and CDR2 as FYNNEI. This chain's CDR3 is CACRQDYNLNYGYTF. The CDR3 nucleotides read TGTGCCTGCAGACAGGATTACAACTTAAACTATGGCTACACCTTC.

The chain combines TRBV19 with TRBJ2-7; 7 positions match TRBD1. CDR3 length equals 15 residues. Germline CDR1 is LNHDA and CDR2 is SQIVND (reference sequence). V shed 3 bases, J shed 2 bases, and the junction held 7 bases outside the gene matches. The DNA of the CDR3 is TGTGCCAGTAGTATCCTCTCCGGGACAGCCTACGAGCAGTACTTC. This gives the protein CASSILSGTAYEQYF.

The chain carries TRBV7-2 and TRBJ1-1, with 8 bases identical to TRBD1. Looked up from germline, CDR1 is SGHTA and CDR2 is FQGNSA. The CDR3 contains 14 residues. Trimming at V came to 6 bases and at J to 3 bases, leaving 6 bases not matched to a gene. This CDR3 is CASSLMTGDTEAFF. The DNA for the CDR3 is TGTGCCAGCAGTCTAATGACAGGGGACACTGAAGCTTTCTTT.

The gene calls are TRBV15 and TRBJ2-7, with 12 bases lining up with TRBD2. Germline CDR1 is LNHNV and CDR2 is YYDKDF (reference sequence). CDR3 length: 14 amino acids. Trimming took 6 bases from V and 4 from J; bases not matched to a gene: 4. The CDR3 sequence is CATRLAGGTYEQYF. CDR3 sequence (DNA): TGTGCCACCAGGCTAGCGGGGGGGACTTACGAGCAGTACTTC.

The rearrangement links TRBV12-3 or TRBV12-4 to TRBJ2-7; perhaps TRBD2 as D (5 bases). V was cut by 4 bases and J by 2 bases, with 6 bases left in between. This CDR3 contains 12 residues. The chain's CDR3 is CASSSGTYEQYF. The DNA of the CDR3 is TGTGCCAGCAGTTCGGGGACCTACGAGCAGTACTTC.

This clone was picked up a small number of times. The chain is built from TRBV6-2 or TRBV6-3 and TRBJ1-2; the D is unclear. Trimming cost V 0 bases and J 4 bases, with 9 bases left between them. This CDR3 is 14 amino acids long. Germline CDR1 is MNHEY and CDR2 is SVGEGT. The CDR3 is CASSYSPRIYGYTF. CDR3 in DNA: TGTGCCAGCAGTTACTCTCCCAGGATCTATGGCTACACCTTC.

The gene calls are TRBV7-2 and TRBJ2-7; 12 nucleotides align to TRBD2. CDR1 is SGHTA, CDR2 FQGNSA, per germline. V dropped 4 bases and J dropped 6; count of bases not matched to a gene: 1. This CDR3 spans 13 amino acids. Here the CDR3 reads CASSWTSGIEQYF. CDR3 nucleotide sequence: TGTGCCAGCAGCTGGACTAGCGGGATCGAGCAGTACTTC.

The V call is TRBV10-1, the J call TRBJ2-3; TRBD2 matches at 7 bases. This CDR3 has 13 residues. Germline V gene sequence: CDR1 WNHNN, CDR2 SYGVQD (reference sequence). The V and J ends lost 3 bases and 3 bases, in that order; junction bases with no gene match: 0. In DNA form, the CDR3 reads TGCGCCAGCAGTGAAGCGGGGACAGATACGCAGTATTTT. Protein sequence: CASSEAGTDTQYF.

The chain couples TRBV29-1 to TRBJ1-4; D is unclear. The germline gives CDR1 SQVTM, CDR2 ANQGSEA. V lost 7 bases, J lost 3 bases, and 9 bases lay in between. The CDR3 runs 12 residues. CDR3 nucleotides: TGCAGCGCCGGGATCGCTAATGAAAAACTGTTTTTT. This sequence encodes CSAGIANEKLFF.

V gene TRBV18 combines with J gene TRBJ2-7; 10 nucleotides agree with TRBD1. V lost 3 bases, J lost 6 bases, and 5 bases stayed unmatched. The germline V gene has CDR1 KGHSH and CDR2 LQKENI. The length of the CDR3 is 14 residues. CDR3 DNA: TGTGCCAGCTCACCGGGACAGGGGTCGGGCGAGCAGTACTTC. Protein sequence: CASSPGQGSGEQYF.

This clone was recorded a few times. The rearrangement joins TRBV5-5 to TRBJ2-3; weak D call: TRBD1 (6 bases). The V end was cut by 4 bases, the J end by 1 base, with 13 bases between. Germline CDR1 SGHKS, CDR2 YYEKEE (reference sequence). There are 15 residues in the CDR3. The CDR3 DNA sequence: TGTGCCAGCAGCGCCTACAGGGTTGGCACAGATACGCAGTATTTT. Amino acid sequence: CASSAYRVGTDTQYF.

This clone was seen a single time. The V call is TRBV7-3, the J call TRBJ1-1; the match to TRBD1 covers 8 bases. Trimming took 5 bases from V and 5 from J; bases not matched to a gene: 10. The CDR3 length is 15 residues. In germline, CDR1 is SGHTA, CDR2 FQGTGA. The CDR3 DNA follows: TGTGCCAGCAGCCACGGACAGGGAATTGGGACTGAAGCTTTCTTT. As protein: CASSHGQGIGTEAFF.

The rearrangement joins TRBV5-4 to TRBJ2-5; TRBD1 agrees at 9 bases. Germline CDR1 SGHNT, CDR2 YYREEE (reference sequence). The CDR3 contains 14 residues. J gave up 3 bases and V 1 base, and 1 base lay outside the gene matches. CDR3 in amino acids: CASSLTGGEETQYF. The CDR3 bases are TGTGCCAGCAGCTTGACAGGGGGCGAAGAGACCCAGTACTTC.

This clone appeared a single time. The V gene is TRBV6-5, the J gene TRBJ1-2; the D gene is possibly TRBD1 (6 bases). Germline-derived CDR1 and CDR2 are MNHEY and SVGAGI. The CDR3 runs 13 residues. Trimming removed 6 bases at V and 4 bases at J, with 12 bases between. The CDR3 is CASRATGIYGYTF. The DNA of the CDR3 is TGTGCCAGCAGAGCTACAGGGATCTATGGCTACACCTTC.

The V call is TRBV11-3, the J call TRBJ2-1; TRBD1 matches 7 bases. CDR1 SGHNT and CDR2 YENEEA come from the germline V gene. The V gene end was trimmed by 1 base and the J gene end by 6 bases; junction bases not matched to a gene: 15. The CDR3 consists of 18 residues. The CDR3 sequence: CASSLGVGNRGVFNEQFF. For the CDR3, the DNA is TGTGCCAGCAGCTTAGGAGTCGGTAACAGGGGAGTGTTCAATGAGCAGTTCTTC.

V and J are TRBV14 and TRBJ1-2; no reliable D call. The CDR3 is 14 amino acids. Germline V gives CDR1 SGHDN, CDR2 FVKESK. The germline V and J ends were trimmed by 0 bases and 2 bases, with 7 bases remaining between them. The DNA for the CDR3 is TGTGCCAGCAGCCAAGATCACGGGAACTATGGCTACACCTTC. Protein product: CASSQDHGNYGYTF.

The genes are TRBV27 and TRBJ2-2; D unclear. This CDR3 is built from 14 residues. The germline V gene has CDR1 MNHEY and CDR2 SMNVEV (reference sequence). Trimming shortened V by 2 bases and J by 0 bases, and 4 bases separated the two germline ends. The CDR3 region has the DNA TGTGCCAGCAGTTTAGTCACGAACACCGGGGAGCTGTTTTTT. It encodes CASSLVTNTGELFF.

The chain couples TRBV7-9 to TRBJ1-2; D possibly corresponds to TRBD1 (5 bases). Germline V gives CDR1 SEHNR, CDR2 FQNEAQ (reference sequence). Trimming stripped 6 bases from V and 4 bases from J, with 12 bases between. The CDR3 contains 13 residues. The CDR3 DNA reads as TGTGCCAGCAGTCGAGGGGAGGGCTATGGCTACACCTTC. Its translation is CASSRGEGYGYTF.

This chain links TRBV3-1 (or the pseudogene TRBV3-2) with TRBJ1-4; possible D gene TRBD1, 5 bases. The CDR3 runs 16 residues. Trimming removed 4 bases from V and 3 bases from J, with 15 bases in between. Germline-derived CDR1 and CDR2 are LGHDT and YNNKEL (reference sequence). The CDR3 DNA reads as TGTGCCAGCAGCCCTTTAAGGGAGGGACCTAATGAAAAACTGTTTTTT. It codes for CASSPLREGPNEKLFF.

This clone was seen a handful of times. CDR3 sequence reads: CASSATSGTSGSYEQYF. The CDR3 region has the DNA TGTGCCAGCAGTGCGACTTCCGGGACTAGCGGGAGTTACGAGCAGTACTTC. The V and J genes are TRBV28 and TRBJ2-7; 14 bases are shared with TRBD2. Germline CDR1 MDHEN, CDR2 SYDVKM. The CDR3 length is 17 residues. Trimming took 5 bases from V and 4 from J; bases not matched to a gene: 10.

The CDR3 protein is CASSSLEGARQPQHF. The CDR3 region has the DNA TGTGCCAGCAGTTCGCTGGAGGGGGCCCGACAGCCCCAGCATTTT. This chain joins TRBV6-5 and TRBJ1-5; 7 bases agree with TRBD1. CDR3 length: 15 residues. V lost 4 bases, J lost 7 bases, and 10 bases stayed unmatched. CDR1 and CDR2 (germline): MNHEY, SVGAGI.

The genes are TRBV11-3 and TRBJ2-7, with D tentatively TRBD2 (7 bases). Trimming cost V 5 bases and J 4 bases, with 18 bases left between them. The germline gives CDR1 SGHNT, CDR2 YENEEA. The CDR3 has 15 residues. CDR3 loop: CASSKGGLSEYEQYF. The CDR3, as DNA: TGTGCCAGCAGCAAGGGGGGACTATCTGAATACGAGCAGTACTTC.

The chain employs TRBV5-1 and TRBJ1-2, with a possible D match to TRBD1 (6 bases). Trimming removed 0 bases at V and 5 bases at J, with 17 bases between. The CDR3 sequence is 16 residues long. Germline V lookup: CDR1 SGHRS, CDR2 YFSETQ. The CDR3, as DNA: TGCGCCAGCAGCTTGGAACCCAGGACAGAGATATATGGCTACACCTTC. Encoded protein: CASSLEPRTEIYGYTF.

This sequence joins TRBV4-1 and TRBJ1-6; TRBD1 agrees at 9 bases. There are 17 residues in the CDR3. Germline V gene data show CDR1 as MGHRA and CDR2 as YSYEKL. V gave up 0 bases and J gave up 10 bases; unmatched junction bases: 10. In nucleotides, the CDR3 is TGCGCCAGCAGCCAAGAGAGGGGGGGACAGGGTGTATCACCCCTCCACTTT. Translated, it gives CASSQERGGQGVSPLHF.

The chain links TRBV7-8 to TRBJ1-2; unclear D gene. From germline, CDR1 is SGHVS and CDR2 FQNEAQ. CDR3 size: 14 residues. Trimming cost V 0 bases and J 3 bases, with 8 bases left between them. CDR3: CASSLAWRDYGYTF. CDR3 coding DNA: TGTGCCAGCAGCTTAGCCTGGAGGGACTATGGCTACACCTTC.

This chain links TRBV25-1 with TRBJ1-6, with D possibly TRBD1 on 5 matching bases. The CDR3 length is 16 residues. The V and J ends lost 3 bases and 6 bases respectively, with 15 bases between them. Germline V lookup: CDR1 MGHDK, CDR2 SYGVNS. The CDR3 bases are TGTGCCAGCAGTGACAGGGCCGCGCGTTTTAATTCACCCCTCCACTTT. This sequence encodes CASSDRAARFNSPLHF.